The 19 T cell receptor beta chains below were found in one sample sequenced in a study of blood T cell repertoires in COVID-19. This table comes from immunoSEQ multiplex PCR, and its TCRdb copy is limited to in-frame clones, with some not included. The sample lists 65,000 to 85,000 clones; 75% to 90% were seen once. The sample consisted of peripheral blood. These receptors all stem from a man aged 80 or over with COVID-19, enrolled during active disease.

This chain connects TRBV18 to TRBJ2-5; the match to TRBD1 covers 9 bases. The CDR3 runs 15 residues. Germline trimming cut 2 bases from V and 1 base from J; bases unmatched to any gene: 2. Germline values: CDR1 KGHSH, CDR2 LQKENI. CDR3 amino acids: CASSPSGQGQETQYF. As DNA, the CDR3 is TGTGCCAGCTCACCATCGGGACAGGGCCAAGAGACCCAGTACTTC.

The chain carries TRBV28 and TRBJ2-5; tentative D call: TRBD2 (5 bases). Germline-derived CDR1 and CDR2 are MDHEN and SYDVKM. The V and J ends lost 5 bases and 5 bases respectively, with 21 bases between them. The CDR3 has 16 residues. CDR3 protein: CASSPGVRSGLETQYF. The CDR3 DNA follows: TGTGCCAGCAGTCCCGGGGTGCGGTCGGGTTTGGAGACCCAGTACTTC.

V gene TRBV5-4 combines with J gene TRBJ1-2; D is ambiguous. The CDR3 is 16 residues long. In germline, CDR1 is SGHNT, CDR2 YYREEE (reference sequence). Deletions cut 0 bases from V and 5 bases from J, with 17 bases between. CDR3 amino acids: CASSLESDGPGYGYTF. The CDR3 DNA is TGTGCCAGCAGCTTGGAATCGGACGGGCCGGGGTATGGCTACACCTTC.

The chain carries TRBV10-3 and TRBJ1-3, with a weak D call TRBD1 (6 bases). This CDR3 is built from 13 residues. Trimming took off 6 bases at V and 0 bases at J, with 6 bases between the two ends. From germline, CDR1 is ENHRY and CDR2 SYGVKD. The CDR3 sequence: CAIRDSSGNTIYF. The CDR3 bases are TGTGCCATCAGGGACAGCTCTGGAAACACCATATATTTT.

The V call is TRBV29-1, the J call TRBJ2-1; D might be TRBD2 (6 bases). V lost 6 bases, J lost 0 bases, and 15 bases lay in between. The V gene's germline CDR1 is SQVTM and CDR2 ANQGSEA. CDR3 length: 15 residues. The CDR3 is CSVLGGDSSYNEQFF. The DNA of the CDR3 is TGCAGCGTGCTAGGAGGGGATAGCTCCTACAATGAGCAGTTCTTC.

This clone has just one count. The V call is TRBV27, the J call TRBJ1-1; TRBD1 matches 9 bases. Trimming took 7 bases from V and 4 from J; bases not matched to a gene: 31. Germline-derived CDR1 and CDR2 are MNHEY and SMNVEV (reference sequence). The length of the CDR3 is 22 residues. The CDR3: CASKSYLGRAQPGTGLGTEAFF. The CDR3 bases are TGTGCCAGCAAAAGTTATCTTGGACGGGCACAACCCGGGACAGGGTTGGGCACTGAAGCTTTCTTT.

This clone was counted once. V and J are TRBV11-3 and TRBJ1-2; 12 bases agree with TRBD1. The CDR3 covers 16 residues. V lost 4 bases to trimming and J lost 3 bases; unmatched junction nucleotides: 6. Germline values: CDR1 SGHNT, CDR2 YENEEA. DNA for the CDR3: TGTGCCAGCAGCTCCGGGACAGGGGGCCAATACTATGGCTACACCTTC. Translated, it gives CASSSGTGGQYYGYTF.

The CDR3 here is CASSLAGNTEAFF. As DNA, the CDR3 is TGCGCCAGCAGCTTGGCAGGGAACACTGAAGCTTTCTTT. The chain combines TRBV5-1 with TRBJ1-1; D remains ambiguous. Trimming pared 0 bases from V and 1 base from J, leaving 4 bases between. Looked up from germline, CDR1 is SGHRS and CDR2 is YFSETQ. The CDR3 runs 13 residues.

The count of this clone is one. The V and J genes are TRBV4-2 and TRBJ2-3, with a possible D match to TRBD2 (5 bases). This CDR3 spans 13 amino acids. The germline V gene encodes CDR1 LGHNA and CDR2 YNFKEQ. The ends were cut back, 3 bases at V and 3 bases at J, with 7 bases in the middle. The CDR3 nucleotides are TGTGCCAGCAGCCAGGGAGAGACAGATACGCAGTATTTT. It encodes CASSQGETDTQYF.

The chain uses TRBV25-1 and TRBJ1-1; D not certain. The V end was cut by 4 bases, the J end by 0 bases, with 9 bases between. Germline V gene data show CDR1 as MGHDK and CDR2 as SYGVNS. The CDR3 is 14 amino acids. The CDR3 DNA sequence: TGTGCCAGCAGTGCTTCTACAGTGAACACTGAAGCTTTCTTT. Translating it yields CASSASTVNTEAFF.

V usage is TRBV19 and J usage is TRBJ2-6, with 9 bases matching TRBD1. The V and J ends lost 4 bases and 4 bases, in that order; junction bases with no gene match: 2. This CDR3 contains 15 residues. CDR1 is LNHDA, CDR2 SQIVND, per germline (reference sequence). CDR3 nucleotides: TGTGCCAGTAGTACTGGGACAGGGGGGGCCAACGTCCTGACTTTC. This encodes CASSTGTGGANVLTF.

The V call is TRBV7-9, the J call TRBJ1-2; a possible D gene is TRBD1 (5 bases). Looked up from germline, CDR1 is SEHNR and CDR2 is FQNEAQ (reference sequence). This CDR3 spans 13 amino acids. V was cut by 6 bases and J by 8 bases, with 16 bases left in between. The CDR3, as DNA: TGTGCCAGCAGGTCCACGGGCTCAGGGGGCTACACCTTC. The encoded protein is CASRSTGSGGYTF.

This chain connects TRBV19 to TRBJ2-7; D is unresolved. V was pared by 5 bases and J by 9 bases, with 11 bases between. From germline, CDR1 is LNHDA and CDR2 SQIVND (reference sequence). This CDR3 region has 11 residues. CDR3 protein: CASSSGFRQYF. CDR3 nucleotide sequence: TGTGCCAGTAGTTCCGGGTTTAGGCAGTACTTC.

The genes are TRBV13 and TRBJ2-7; possibly TRBD1 for D (6 bases). The CDR3 contains 14 residues. The germline CDR1 and CDR2 sequences are PRHDT and FYEKMQ (reference sequence). Trimming shortened V by 5 bases and J by 3 bases, and 14 bases separated the two germline ends. The CDR3 region is CASSPDRSGYEQYF. The CDR3 nucleotides are TGTGCCAGCAGCCCCGACAGGTCCGGCTACGAGCAGTACTTC.

The rearrangement joins TRBV11-3 to TRBJ1-4, with D possibly TRBD1 on 6 matching bases. V dropped 6 bases and J dropped 5 bases, with 16 bases sitting between them. The CDR3 length is 15 residues. CDR1 is SGHNT, CDR2 YENEEA, per germline. CDR3 bases: TGTGCCAGCAGTGATCCTGGGAGGGGGAATGAAAAACTGTTTTTT. It translates to CASSDPGRGNEKLFF.

A remark on this clone: This sample includes further DNA sequences coding for the same CDR3. The genes are TRBV12-3 or TRBV12-4 and TRBJ1-1, with D possibly being TRBD1 (6 bases). Between the trimmed V and J ends, which lost 6 bases and 3 bases, there was a span of 8 bases. This CDR3 comprises 12 residues. CDR3 DNA: TGTGCCAGCAGCAGGGGCGACACTGAAGCTTTCTTT. Translation: CASSRGDTEAFF.

The V and J genes are TRBV7-9 and TRBJ2-7, with 8 bases that match TRBD1. The CDR3 loop spans 15 amino acids. Per germline, CDR1 SEHNR and CDR2 FQNEAQ (reference sequence). The V segment lost 3 bases and the J segment 4 bases; nucleotides outside the gene matches: 8. In DNA, the CDR3 is TGTGCCAGCAGCTTTGTTGACAGGGGAGTTTACGAGCAGTACTTC. Amino acids: CASSFVDRGVYEQYF.

The chain has TRBV2 and TRBJ1-1; weak D call: TRBD1 (6 bases). Trimming pared 5 bases from V and 1 base from J, leaving 14 bases between. The CDR3 sequence is 15 residues long. The germline V gene has CDR1 SNHLY and CDR2 FYNNEI. CDR3 loop: CASSQREGGNTEAFF. CDR3 DNA: TGTGCCAGCAGTCAAAGGGAGGGGGGGAACACTGAAGCTTTCTTT.

The rearrangement uses TRBV7-2 and TRBJ1-2; 7 bases are a match to TRBD1. The junction had 3 bases not matched to a gene; V was cut back by 5 bases and J by 3 bases. The germline V gene has CDR1 SGHTA and CDR2 FQGNSA. This CDR3 spans 13 amino acids. Here the CDR3 reads CASSPGQDYGYTF. The CDR3 coding sequence is TGTGCCAGCAGCCCCGGACAGGACTATGGCTACACCTTC.